The entry below describes one TCR beta chain. Its antigen is still unknown. It has no much larger one-base neighbor in the sample; base qualities were not kept. From the cysteine up to the phenylalanine, the CDR3 has a length of 14 residues. Solely the CDR3 DNA is kept, with 42 bases framed from the first base. The germline V gene (reference sequence) supplies CDR1 LNHDA and CDR2 SQIVND. The trim is 3 bases for V and 6 bases for J, with a gap of 14 bases between the germline ends. This sample is drawn from a study of blood T cell repertoires in COVID-19 (dated by TCRdb to 2020 to 2021). Looking at the study overall: The collaborator samples originated in the United States, Italy and Spain and spanned the acute and convalescent phases of COVID-19. The material from the prospective study consisted of cDNA or gDNA derived from T cells, B-cell-depleted T cells, or PBMCs. Deeply sampled blood TCRbeta repertoires from subjects exposed to, actively infected with, or recovered from COVID-19 were included in the dataset. The repertoires were released in a freely available public database intended as a resource for research on the immune response to SARS-CoV-2. The samples were drawn from the first 160 participants of the ongoing ImmuneRACE study and from over 950 subjects provided by 6 global collaborators. Sample metadata almost always included a de-identified subject ID, COVID-19 status, age in years and sex. Where HLA class I and class II types were available, the types were taken from metadata supplied by the sample provider, not from assay-based typing. Broader findings and caveats from the paper: The amount of clinical and demographic metadata varied by source and participant and was provided uncurated.

The immunoSEQ Assay, a bias-controlled multiplex PCR, was used to amplify TCRbeta CDR3 regions from genomic DNA. From the authors' description of their analysis: The number of nucleated cells in each sample was estimated from the amplification of reference gene primers within the assay. To quantify the absolute abundance of each unique TCRbeta CDR3 rearrangement, sequence reads were collapsed and filtered. For each sample, productive Simpson clonality was calculated as the square root of Simpson's diversity index across productive rearrangements. TCRdb stores this immuneACCESS table with in-frame sequences only. Part of the clones is absent; in the studies checked, under half of the shortfall reflects unresolved V genes, and no reason is known for the rest. V and J calls and clone size are as listed in that table; D and trimming were resolved from the DNA. Counted in this sample were over 200,000 clones; 92% of them appeared once. Clones ranked in the top ten supply about 0.8% of the sample.

In Seattle, one collaborating source enrolled patients while the infection was active and tracked those patients longitudinally over the course of disease. Each collaborating institution followed its own protocols to collect whole blood in K2EDTA tubes. Collaborator samples were shipped for TCRbeta analysis as frozen whole blood, isolated PBMCs, or DNA extracted from either sample type. Sequenced material: peripheral blood. Recombination linked TRBV19 to TRBJ1-1, and the D gene may be TRBD1, 6 bases matching. The TCR comes from a man aged 60-69 years with COVID-19, enrolled during active disease. The nucleotide sequence is given as TGTGCCAGTAGTATCCAGGGGCAAGGGGCTGAAGCTTTCTTT. The resulting protein is CASSIQGQGAEAFF.